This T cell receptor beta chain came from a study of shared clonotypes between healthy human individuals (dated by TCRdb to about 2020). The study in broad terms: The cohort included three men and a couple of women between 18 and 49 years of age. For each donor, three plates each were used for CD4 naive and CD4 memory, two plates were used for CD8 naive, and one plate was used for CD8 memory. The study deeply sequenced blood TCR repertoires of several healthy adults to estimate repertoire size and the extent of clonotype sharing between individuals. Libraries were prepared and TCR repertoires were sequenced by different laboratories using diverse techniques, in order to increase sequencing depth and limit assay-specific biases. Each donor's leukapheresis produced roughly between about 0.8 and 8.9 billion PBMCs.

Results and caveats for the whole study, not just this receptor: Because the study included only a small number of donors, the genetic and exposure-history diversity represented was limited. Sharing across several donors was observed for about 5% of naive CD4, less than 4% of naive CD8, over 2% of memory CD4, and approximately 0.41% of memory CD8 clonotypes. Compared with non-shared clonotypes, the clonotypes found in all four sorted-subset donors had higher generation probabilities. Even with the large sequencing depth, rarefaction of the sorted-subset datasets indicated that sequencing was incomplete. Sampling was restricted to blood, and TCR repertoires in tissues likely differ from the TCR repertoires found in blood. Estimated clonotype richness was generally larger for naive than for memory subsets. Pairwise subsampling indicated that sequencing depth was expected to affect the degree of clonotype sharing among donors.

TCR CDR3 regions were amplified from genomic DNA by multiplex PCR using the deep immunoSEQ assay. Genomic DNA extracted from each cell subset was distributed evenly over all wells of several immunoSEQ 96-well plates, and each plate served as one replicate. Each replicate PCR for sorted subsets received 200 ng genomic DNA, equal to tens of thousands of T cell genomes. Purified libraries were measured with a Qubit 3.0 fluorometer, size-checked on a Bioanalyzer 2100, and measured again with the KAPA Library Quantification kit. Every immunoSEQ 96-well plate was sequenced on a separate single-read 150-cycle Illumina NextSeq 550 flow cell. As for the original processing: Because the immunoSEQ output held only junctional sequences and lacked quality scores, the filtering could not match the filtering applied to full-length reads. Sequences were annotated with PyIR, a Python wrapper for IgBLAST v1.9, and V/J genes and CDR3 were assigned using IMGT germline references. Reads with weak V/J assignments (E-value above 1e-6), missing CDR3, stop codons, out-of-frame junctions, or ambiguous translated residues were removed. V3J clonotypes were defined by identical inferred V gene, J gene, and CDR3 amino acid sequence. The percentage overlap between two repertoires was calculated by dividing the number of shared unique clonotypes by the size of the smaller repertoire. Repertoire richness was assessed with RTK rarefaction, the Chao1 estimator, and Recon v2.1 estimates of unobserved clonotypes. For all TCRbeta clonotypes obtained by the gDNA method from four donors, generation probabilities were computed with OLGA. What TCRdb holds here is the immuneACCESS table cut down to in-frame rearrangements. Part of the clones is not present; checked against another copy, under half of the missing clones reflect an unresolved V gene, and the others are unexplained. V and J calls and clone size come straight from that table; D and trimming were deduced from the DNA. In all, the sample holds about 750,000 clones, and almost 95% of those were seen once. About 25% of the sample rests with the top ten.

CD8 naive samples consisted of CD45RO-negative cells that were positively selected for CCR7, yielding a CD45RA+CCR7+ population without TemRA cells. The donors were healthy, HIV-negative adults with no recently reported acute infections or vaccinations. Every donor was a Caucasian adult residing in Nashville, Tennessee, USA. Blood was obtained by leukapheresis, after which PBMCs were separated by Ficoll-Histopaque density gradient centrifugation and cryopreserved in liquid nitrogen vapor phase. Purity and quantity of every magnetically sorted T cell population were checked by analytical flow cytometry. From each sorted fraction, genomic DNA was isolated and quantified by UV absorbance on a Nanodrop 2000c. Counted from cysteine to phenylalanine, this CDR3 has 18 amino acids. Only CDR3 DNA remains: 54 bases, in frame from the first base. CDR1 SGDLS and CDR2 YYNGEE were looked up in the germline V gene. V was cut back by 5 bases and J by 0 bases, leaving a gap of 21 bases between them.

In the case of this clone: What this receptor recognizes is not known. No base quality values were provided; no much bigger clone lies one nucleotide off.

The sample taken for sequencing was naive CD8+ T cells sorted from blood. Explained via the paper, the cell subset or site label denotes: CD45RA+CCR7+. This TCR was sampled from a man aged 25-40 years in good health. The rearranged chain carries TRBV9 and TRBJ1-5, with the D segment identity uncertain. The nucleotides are TGTGCCAGCAGTACAATGGCGAGGAACAAATATAGCAATCAGCCCCAGCATTTT. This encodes CASSTMARNKYSNQPQHF.